This paragraph reports one T cell receptor (beta chain). The data stem from a study of blood T cell repertoires in COVID-19. Study-level background: Acute and convalescent COVID-19 samples came from the United States, Italy and Spain.

V dropped 4 bases and J dropped 3; count of bases not matched to a gene: 10. This CDR3 spans 17 amino acids. The germline V gene has CDR1 SGHTA and CDR2 FQGNSA. Participants were aged about 18 to 90 years, lived in over 20 US areas, and enrolled virtually. Cohorts were determined from participant-reported clinical history. The data were produced by immunoSEQ multiplex PCR, yet TCRdb's version contains in-frame clones alone and is incomplete. The top ten clones hold about 0.83% of a sample with approximately 380,000 clones, approximately 90% of them seen once. Material for sequencing was PBMCs or T cells enriched from blood (not recorded which). The chain joins TRBV7-2 to TRBJ2-3; 10 positions agree with TRBD2. The source of this sequence is a middle-aged woman who had been exposed to COVID-19. The CDR3 sequence: CASSSLLTSGNTDTQYF. CDR3 in DNA: TGTGCCAGCAGCTCCCTCCTTACTAGCGGGAATACAGATACGCAGTATTTT.